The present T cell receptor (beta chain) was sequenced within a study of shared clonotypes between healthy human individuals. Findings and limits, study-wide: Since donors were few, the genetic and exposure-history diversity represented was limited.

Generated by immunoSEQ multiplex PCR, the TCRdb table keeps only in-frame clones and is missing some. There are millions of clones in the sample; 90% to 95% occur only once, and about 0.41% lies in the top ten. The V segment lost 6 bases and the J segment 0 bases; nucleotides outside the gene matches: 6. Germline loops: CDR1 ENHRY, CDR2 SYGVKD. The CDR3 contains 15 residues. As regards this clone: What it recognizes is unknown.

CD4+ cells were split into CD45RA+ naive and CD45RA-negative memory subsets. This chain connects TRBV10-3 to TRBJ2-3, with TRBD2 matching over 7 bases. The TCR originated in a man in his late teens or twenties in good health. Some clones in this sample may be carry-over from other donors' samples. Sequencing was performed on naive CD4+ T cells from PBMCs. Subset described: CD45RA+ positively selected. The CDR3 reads CAIRGLAVSTDTQYF. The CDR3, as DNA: TGTGCCATCAGGGGGCTAGCGGTAAGCACAGATACGCAGTATTTT.